Sequencing of this TCR beta chain was carried out in a study of blood T cell repertoires in COVID-19. Looking at the study overall: From T cells, B-cell-depleted T cells, or PBMCs came the material, which was cDNA or gDNA.

Profiling relied on immunoSEQ multiplex PCR, and the TCRdb table lists in-frame clones only, not all of them. The sample carries hundreds of thousands of clones, 85% recorded once. Participant-given clinical history determined each cohort assignment. V gave up 1 base and J gave up 5 bases, with 15 bases separating them. Germline V gives CDR1 SGHVS, CDR2 FQNEAQ. This CDR3 has 16 amino acids. The specimen was PBMCs or T cells enriched from blood (not recorded which). The TCR was taken from a woman aged 25-40 years who had been exposed to COVID-19. The rearrangement joins TRBV7-8 to TRBJ2-1; a possible D gene is TRBD2 (6 bases). As DNA, the CDR3 is TGTGCCAGCAGCTTAGGATACGGGAGAGAGGACAATGAGCAGTTCTTC. It yields the protein CASSLGYGREDNEQFF. Full variable domain (remainder filled in from reference TRBV7-8 and TRBJ2-1): GAGVSQSPRYKVAKRGQDVALRCDPISGHVSLFWYQQALGQGPEFLTYFQNEAQLDKSGLPSDRFFAERPEGSVSTLKIQRTQQEDSAVYLCASSLGYGREDNEQFFGPGTRLTVL.